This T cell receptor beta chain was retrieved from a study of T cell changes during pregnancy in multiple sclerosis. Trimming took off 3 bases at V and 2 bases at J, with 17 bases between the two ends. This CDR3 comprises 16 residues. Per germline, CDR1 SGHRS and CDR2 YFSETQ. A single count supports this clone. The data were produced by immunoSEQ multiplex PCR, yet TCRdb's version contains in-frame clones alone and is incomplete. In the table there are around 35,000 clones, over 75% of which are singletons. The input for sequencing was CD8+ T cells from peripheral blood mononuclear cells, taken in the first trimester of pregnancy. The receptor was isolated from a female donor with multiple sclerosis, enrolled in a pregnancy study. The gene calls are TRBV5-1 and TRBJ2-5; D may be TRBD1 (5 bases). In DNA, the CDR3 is TGCGCCAGCAGCTCAGGTAGGGCAGGGTTACAAGAGACCCAGTACTTC. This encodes CASSSGRAGLQETQYF.